This T cell receptor beta chain originates from a study of shared clonotypes between healthy human individuals (dated by TCRdb to the early 2020s). For context, the study as a whole: The cohort included three men and a couple of women between 18 and 49 years of age. Blood TCR repertoires of five healthy adults were deeply sequenced to estimate repertoire size and the extent of clonotype sharing between individuals. Between about 0.8 and 9 billion PBMCs per donor were obtained by leukapheresis. Different laboratories and diverse techniques were used to prepare libraries and sequence TCR repertoires, to increase sequencing depth and limit assay-specific biases. For each donor, CD4 naive and CD4 memory were each run on three plates, CD8 naive on two plates, and CD8 memory on one plate.

As regards this clone: Its antigen specificity is not known. The input lacks base qualities; no much larger clone sits a single base away.

Summary of the overall study and its limitations: Rarefaction of sorted-subset datasets indicated incomplete sequencing despite the large sequencing depth. Based on pairwise subsampling, the degree of clonotype sharing among donors was expected to be affected by sequencing depth. Sampling was limited to blood, and TCR repertoires in tissue likely differ from TCR repertoires in blood. Because the study included only a small number of donors, the genetic and exposure-history diversity represented was limited. Sharing across a few donors was observed for about 5% of naive CD4, around 3.5% of naive CD8, over 2% of memory CD4, and less than 0.45% of memory CD8 clonotypes. Estimated clonotype richness was generally larger for naive than for memory subsets. Compared with non-shared clonotypes, the clonotypes found in all four sorted-subset donors had higher generation probabilities.

Reading from cysteine to phenylalanine, the CDR3 counts 14 amino acids. The kept DNA is CDR3 alone, 42 bases in frame from the first base. CDR1 and CDR2 are drawn from the germline V gene: MNHNS, SASEGT. V was cut back by 1 base and J by 3 bases, leaving a gap of 10 bases between them. TCR CDR3 regions were amplified from genomic DNA by multiplex PCR using the deep immunoSEQ assay. Genomic DNA extracted from each cell subset was distributed evenly over all wells of several immunoSEQ 96-well plates, and each plate served as one replicate. For sorted subsets, 200 to 250 ng genomic DNA, equal to about 30,000 T cell genomes, was loaded into each replicate PCR. The purified libraries were quantified using a Qubit 3.0 fluorometer, sized with a Bioanalyzer 2100, and then quantified again using the KAPA Library Quantification kit. Each immunoSEQ 96-well plate was sequenced on its own single-read 150-cycle Illumina NextSeq 550 flow cell. Regarding the original processing steps: Because only junctional sequences without quality scores were contained in the immunoSEQ output, filtering matching that applied to full-length reads could not be performed. To assign V/J genes and CDR3, sequences were annotated against IMGT germline references using PyIR, a Python wrapper for IgBLAST v1.9. Reads with weak V/J assignments (E-value above 1e-6), missing CDR3, stop codons, out-of-frame junctions, or ambiguous translated residues were removed. A V3J clonotype was defined by an identical inferred V gene, J gene, and CDR3 amino acid sequence. The percentage overlap between two repertoires was calculated by dividing the number of shared unique clonotypes by the size of the smaller repertoire. RTK rarefaction, the Chao1 estimator, and Recon v2.1 estimates of unobserved clonotypes were used to assess repertoire richness. For all TCRbeta clonotypes obtained by the gDNA method from a few donors, generation probabilities were computed with OLGA. TCRdb took this table from immuneACCESS and kept in-frame rearrangements with V and J called. Such tables lack part of the clones; where checked against another copy, unresolved V genes explain under half of the gap, and the rest is unexplained. The V and J calls and the clone size are those of that table, but D and trimming were determined from the DNA. This sample gives 2.3 million or so clones in total; about 92% of them show up just once. Of the sample, 0.39% is held by the ten largest clones.

Donors were healthy HIV-negative adults with no recently reported acute infections or vaccinations. Only Caucasian adults living in Nashville, Tennessee, USA were represented among the donors. CD4+ T cells were enriched by magnetic negative selection, after which naive cells were positively selected on CD45RA and the negative fraction was taken as the memory subset. Blood was obtained by leukapheresis, after which PBMCs were separated by Ficoll-Histopaque density gradient centrifugation and cryopreserved in liquid nitrogen vapor phase. Analytical flow cytometry was used to check the purity and quantity of each magnetically sorted T cell population. Genomic DNA was isolated from every sorted fraction and measured by UV absorbance on a Nanodrop 2000c.

The V and J segments used are TRBV6-1 and TRBJ2-7; the D gene is tentatively TRBD1 or TRBD2, each matching 5 bases. Sequenced sample: naive CD4+ T cells from PBMCs. The meaning of the sample's cell subset or site label: CD45RA+ positively selected. This clonotype was sampled from a man aged 18 to 29 in good health. Some clones in this sample may be carry-over from other donors' samples. The DNA reads as follows: TGTGCCAGCAGTGAAGGGGGACCGTTCTACGAGCAGTACTTC. It is translated as CASSEGGPFYEQYF.